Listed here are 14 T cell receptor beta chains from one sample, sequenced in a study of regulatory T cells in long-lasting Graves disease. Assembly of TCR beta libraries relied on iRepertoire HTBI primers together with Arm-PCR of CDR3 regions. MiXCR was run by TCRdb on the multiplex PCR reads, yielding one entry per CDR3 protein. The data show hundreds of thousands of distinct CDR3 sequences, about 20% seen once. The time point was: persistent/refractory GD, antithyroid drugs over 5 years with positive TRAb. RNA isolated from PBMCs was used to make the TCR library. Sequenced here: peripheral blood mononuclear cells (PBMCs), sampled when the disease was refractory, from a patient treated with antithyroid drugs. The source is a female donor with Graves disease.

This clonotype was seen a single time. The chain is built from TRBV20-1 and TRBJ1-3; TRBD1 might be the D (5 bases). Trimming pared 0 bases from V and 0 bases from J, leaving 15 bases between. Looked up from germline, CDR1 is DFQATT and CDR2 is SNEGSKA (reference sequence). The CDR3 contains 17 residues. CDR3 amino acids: CSARDPRWGNSGNTIYF. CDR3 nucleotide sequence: TGCAGTGCTAGAGACCCCCGGTGGGGGAACTCTGGAAACACCATATATTTT.

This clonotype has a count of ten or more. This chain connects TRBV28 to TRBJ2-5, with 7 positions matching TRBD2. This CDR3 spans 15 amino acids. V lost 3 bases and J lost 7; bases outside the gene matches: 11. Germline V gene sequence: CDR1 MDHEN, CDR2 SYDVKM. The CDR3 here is CASSFIGVSGGTQYF. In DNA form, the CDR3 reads TGTGCCAGCAGTTTCATCGGAGTGTCGGGGGGGACCCAGTACTTC.

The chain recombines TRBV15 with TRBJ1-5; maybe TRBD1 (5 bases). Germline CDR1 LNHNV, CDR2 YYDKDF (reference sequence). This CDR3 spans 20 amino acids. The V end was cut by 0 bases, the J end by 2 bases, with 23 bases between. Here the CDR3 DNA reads TGTGCCACCAGCAGAGAGGGAGGGACCCACATAGCATCGGGCAATCAGCCCCAGCATTTT. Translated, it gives CATSREGGTHIASGNQPQHF.

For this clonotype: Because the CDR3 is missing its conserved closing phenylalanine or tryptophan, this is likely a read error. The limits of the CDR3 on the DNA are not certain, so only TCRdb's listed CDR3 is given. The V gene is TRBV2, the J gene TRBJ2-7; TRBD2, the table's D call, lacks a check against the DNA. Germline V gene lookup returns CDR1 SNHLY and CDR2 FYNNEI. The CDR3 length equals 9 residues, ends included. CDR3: CASERRLAG.

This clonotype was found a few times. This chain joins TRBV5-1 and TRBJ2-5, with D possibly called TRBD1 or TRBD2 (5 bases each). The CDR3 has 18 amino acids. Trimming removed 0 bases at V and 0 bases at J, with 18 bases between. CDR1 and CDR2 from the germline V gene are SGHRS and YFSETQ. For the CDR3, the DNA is TGCGCCAGCAGCTTGGTCGGGGCAAGGCGGCGGAACCAAGAGACCCAGTACTTC. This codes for CASSLVGARRRNQETQYF. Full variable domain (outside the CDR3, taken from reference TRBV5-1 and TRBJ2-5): KAGVTQTPRYLIKTRGQQVTLSCSPISGHRSVSWYQQTPGQGLQFLFEYFSETQRNKGNFPGRFSGRQFSNSRSEMNVSTLELGDSALYLCASSLVGARRRNQETQYFGPGTRLLVL.

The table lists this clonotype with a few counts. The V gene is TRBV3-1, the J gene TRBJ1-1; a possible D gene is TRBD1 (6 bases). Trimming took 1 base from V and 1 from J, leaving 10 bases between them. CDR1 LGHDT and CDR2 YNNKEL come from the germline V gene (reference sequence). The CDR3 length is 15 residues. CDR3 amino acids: CASSQGGGPNTEAFF. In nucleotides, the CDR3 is TGTGCCAGCAGCCAAGGGGGGGGGCCGAACACTGAAGCTTTCTTT.

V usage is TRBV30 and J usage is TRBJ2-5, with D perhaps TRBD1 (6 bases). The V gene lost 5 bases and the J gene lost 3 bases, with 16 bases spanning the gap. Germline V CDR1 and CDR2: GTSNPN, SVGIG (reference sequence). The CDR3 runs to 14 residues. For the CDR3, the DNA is TGTGCCTGGGCCCAAACAGGGATCAAAGAGACCCAGTACTTC. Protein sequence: CAWAQTGIKETQYF.

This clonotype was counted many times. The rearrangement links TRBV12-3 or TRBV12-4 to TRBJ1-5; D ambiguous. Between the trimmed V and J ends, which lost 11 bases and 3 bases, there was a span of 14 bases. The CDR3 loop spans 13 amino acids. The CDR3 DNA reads TGTGCCTCTCGTTGGGCTCTCAATCAGCCCCAGCATTTT. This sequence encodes CASRWALNQPQHF.

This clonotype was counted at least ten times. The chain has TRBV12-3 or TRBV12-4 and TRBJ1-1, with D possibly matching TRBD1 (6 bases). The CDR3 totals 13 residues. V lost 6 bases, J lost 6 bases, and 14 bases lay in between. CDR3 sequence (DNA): TGTGCCAGCAGCCTATGGGGGCTACCTGAAGCTTTCTTT. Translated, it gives CASSLWGLPEAFF.

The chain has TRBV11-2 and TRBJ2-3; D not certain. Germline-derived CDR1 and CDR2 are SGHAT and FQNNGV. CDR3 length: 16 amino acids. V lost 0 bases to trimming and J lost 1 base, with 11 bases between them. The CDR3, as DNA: TGTGCCAGCAGCTTAGAGTTGGGTGCTGGCACAGATACGCAGTATTTT. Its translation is CASSLELGAGTDTQYF.

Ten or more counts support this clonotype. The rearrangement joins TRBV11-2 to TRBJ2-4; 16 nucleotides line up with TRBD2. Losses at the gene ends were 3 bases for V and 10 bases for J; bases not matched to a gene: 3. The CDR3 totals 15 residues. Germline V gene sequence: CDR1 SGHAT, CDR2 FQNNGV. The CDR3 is CASSLGLAGGHIQYF. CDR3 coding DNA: TGTGCCAGCAGCTTGGGACTAGCGGGAGGGCATATTCAGTACTTC.

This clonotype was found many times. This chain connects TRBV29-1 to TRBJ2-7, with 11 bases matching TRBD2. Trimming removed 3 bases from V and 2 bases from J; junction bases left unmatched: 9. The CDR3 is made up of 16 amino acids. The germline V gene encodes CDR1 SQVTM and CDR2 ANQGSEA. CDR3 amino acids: CSVDVRSSGRTYEQYF. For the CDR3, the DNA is TGCAGCGTTGATGTCAGGTCTAGCGGGAGGACCTACGAGCAGTACTTC.

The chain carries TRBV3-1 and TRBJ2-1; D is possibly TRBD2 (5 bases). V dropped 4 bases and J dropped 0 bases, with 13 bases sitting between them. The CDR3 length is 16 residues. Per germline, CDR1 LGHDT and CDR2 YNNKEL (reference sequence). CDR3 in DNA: TGTGCCAGCAGCCGGTCGGGGTCGAGCTCCTACAATGAGCAGTTCTTC. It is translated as CASSRSGSSSYNEQFF.

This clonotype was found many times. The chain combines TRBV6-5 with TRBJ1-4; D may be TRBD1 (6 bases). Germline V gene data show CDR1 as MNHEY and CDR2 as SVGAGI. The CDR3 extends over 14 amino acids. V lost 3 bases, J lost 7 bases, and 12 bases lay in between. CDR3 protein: CASSYGQGSEKLFF. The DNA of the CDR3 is TGTGCCAGCAGTTATGGGCAGGGGAGTGAAAAACTGTTTTTT.